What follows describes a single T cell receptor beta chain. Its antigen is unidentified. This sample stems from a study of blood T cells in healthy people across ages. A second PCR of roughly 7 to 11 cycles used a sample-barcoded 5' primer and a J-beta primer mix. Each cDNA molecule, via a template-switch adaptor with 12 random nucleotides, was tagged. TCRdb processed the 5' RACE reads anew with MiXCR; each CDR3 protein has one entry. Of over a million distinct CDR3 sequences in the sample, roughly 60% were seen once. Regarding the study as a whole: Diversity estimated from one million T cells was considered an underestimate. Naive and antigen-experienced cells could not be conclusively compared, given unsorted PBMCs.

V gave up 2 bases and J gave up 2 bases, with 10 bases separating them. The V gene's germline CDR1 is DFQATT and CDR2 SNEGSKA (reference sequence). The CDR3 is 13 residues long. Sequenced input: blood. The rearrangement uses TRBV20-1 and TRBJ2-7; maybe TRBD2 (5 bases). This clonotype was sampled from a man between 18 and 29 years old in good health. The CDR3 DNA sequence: TGCAGTGCTAGAAGTGGAGGCGCCTACGAGCAGTACTTC. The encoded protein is CSARSGGAYEQYF.